The present entry profiles one T cell receptor beta chain with its context. This clonotype was counted between two and nine times. The antigen it recognizes is unknown. Per-base quality was not reported, and no clone a single base away is much larger than it. The study was a case-control design nested within a healthcare worker cohort in London, UK, with weekly nasopharyngeal swab PCR tests and blood sampling. Healthcare workers were recruited between 23 and 31 March 2020, during the week of the UK lockdown, and were followed weekly for up to roughly 15 weeks. Libraries came from 5' RACE. The sequencing machine was a NextSeq 500. In the TCR library protocol, unique molecular identifiers were attached to individual cDNA molecules to correct for PCR bias and sequencing error. Both TCR alpha and beta chains were sequenced, and tight co-correlation was observed between alpha and beta sequence abundances in each sample. Per the authors' processing: Decombinator V4 was used to annotate the V gene, J gene and CDR3 of the TCR sequences. Expanded TCRs were defined as changing significantly between any two time points under a Poisson model with p below 0.0001. TCR abundances were normalised to the total number of TCRs sequenced per sample and were expressed as counts per million. TRAV1-2 paired with TRAJ12, TRAJ20 or TRAJ33 defined MAIT TCRs, while TRAV10 paired with TRAJ18 defined iNKT TCRs. A search of VDJdb, accessed on 1 November 2021, was run for TCRs annotated to CMV, EBV and SARS-CoV-2, with TCRs annotated for multiple antigens excluded. Starting from the raw public reads, TCRdb applied fastp trimming at Q25, assembled clones with MiXCR and retained in-frame beta chains. For every CDR3 protein sequence, its rows merge into one entry that carries the most common genes and DNA. The V and J calls shown here were made by TCRdb, not taken from the authors' results. This sample is represented by about 69,000 distinct CDR3 sequences; roughly 10% of them were singletons. The ten largest clones represent 5% to 7% of the sample.

Via the germline V gene, CDR1 is SGDLS and CDR2 YYNGEE. The cysteine opens and the phenylalanine closes a CDR3 of 13 amino acids. Only the CDR3 region is kept as DNA, spanning 39 bases read in frame from base 1. At the junction V is shortened by 2 bases and J by 2 bases, with 7 bases in between. The data were obtained in a study of early T cells in non-severe SARS-CoV-2 infection (dated by TCRdb to the early 2020s). General notes on the study: Because TCR sequencing was done on bulk RNA from unsorted whole blood, the alpha and beta chains could not be paired. Findings and caveats that apply to the study as a whole: VDJdb matching was skewed toward anti-spike CD8 responses, so virus-specific expansions were likely underestimated and private and CD4 specificities were missed.

The source was whole blood, collected at baseline. The rearranged segments are TRBV9 and TRBJ1-2; matching of 5 bases hints at TRBD1 as the D gene. This TCR was sampled from an adult who was a healthcare worker with PCR-confirmed SARS-CoV-2 infection or an uninfected control (not recorded which). The CDR3 has the sequence CASSVRTNYGYTF. In nucleotide form, the sequence is TGTGCCAGCAGCGTCCGGACAAACTATGGCTACACCTTC.